This TCR beta chain is from a study of blood T cell repertoires in COVID-19. Study-level background: Some COVID-19 samples were acute and others convalescent; all came from the United States, Italy and Spain. In each case, the material was cDNA or gDNA derived from T cells, B-cell-depleted T cells, or PBMCs.

Trimming stripped 4 bases from V and 6 bases from J, with 13 bases between. The CDR3 covers 14 residues. The germline V gene has CDR1 KGHSY and CDR2 FQNENV. Original data processing: Amplification of reference gene primers was used by the study to estimate nucleated cell counts. TCRdb's table, derived via immunoSEQ multiplex PCR, lists solely in-frame clones and lacks some. The V and J calls and the clone size are those of that table, but D and trimming were determined from the DNA. The sample has about 180,000 clones; roughly four fifths are singletons. The J gene is TRBJ2-1, the V gene TRBV16, with D possibly matching TRBD1 (5 bases). The source is a human donor in a cohort sampled during active COVID-19. Sample: peripheral blood. CDR3 DNA: TGTGCCAGCAGCCGCAGGGCCAGCGCCAATGAGCAGTTCTTC. This sequence encodes CASSRRASANEQFF. Variable domain in full (rest from reference TRBV16 and TRBJ2-1): GEEVAQTPKHLVRGEGQKAKLYCAPIKGHSYVFWYQQVLKNEFKFLISFQNENVFDETGMPKERFSAKCLPNSPCSLEIQATKLEDSAVYFCASSRRASANEQFFGPGTRLTVL.